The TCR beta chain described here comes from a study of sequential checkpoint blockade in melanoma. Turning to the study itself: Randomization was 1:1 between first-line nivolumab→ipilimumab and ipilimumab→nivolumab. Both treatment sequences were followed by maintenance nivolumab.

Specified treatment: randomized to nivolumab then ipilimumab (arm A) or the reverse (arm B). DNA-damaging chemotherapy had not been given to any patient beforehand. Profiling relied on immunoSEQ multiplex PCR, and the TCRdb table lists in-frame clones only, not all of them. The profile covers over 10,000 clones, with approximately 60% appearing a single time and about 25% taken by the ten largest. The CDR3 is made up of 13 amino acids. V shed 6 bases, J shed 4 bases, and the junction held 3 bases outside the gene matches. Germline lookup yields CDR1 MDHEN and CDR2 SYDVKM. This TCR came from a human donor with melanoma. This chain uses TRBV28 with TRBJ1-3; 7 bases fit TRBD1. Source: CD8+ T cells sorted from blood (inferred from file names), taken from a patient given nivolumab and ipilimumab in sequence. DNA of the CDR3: TGTGCCAGCAGCCTACAGGGGGGAAACACCATATATTTT. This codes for CASSLQGGNTIYF.